This TCR beta chain was captured in a study of CD8 T cells in Susac syndrome. This CDR3 has 17 amino acids. V was clipped by 0 bases and J by 1 base, with 13 bases between them. Germline CDR1 and CDR2: LNHDA and SQIVND (reference sequence). cDNA came from around 0.5 to 1 ug RNA primed by random hexamers. TCRdb fed the immunoSEQ multiplex PCR reads into MiXCR, producing one record per CDR3 protein. Among roughly 120,000 distinct CDR3 sequences listed, 80% to 95% were seen once. The receptor comes from a human donor with multiple sclerosis. Material: CD8+ T cells from PBMCs. The chain links TRBV19 to TRBJ2-4; D is possibly TRBD1 (6 bases). CDR3 region: CASSIDRGGMAKNIQYF. In DNA form, the CDR3 reads TGTGCCAGTAGTATAGATCGAGGGGGAATGGCCAAAAACATTCAGTACTTC.